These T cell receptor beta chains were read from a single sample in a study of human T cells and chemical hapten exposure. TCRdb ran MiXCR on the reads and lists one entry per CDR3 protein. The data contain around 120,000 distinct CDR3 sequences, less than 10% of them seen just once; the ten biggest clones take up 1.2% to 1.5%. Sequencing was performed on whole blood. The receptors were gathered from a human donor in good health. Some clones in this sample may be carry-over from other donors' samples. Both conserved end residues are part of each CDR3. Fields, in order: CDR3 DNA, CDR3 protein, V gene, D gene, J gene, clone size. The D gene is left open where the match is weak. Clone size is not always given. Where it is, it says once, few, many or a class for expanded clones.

TGTGCCAGCTCGCGGGACACCACCTCCTACAATGAGCAGTTCTTC CASSRDTTSYNEQFF TRBV18 NA TRBJ2-1 NA
TGTGCCAGTAAACATGAGACCTACAATGAGCAGTTCTTC CASKHETYNEQFF TRBV19 NA TRBJ2-1 few
TGCAGCGTTGAGTTTGAGGATTACGAGCAGTACTTC CSVEFEDYEQYF TRBV29-1 NA TRBJ2-7 few
TGTGCCAGCAGCCCCTTGGCGGGAGGTCCGGGGGAGACCCAGTACTTC CASSPLAGGPGETQYF TRBV7-2 TRBD2 TRBJ2-5 few
TGTGCCAGCAGTGCCCGACTTGGGGGCAACTATGGCTACACCTTC CASSARLGGNYGYTF TRBV2 NA TRBJ1-2 NA
TGCAGTGCTAGAGATATCGCTAGCGGGAGGCTGTCGGATACGCAGTATTTT CSARDIASGRLSDTQYF TRBV20-1 TRBD2 TRBJ2-3 many
TGTGCCAGCAGTGGAGGGACAGGGGTCCAAGAGACCCAGTACTTC CASSGGTGVQETQYF TRBV25-1 TRBD1 TRBJ2-5 many
TGTGCCAGCAGGCTGGATCAGAGACGCGGCTACACCTTC CASRLDQRRGYTF TRBV5-4 NA TRBJ1-2 many
TGTGCCAGCAGTCGCACGGAAGCTTTCTTT CASSRTEAFF TRBV2 NA TRBJ1-1 many
TGTGCCAGCAGCTTACCACCGAATTATGGCTACACCTTC CASSLPPNYGYTF TRBV7-2 NA TRBJ1-2 NA
TGCGCCAGCAGCCAATCAGGCTCTGGAAACACCATATATTTT CASSQSGSGNTIYF TRBV4-1 NA TRBJ1-3 NA
TGTGCCACCAGCAGAGATCGCTACGAGCAGTACTTC CATSRDRYEQYF TRBV15 NA TRBJ2-7 many
TGTGCCAGCAGCCCCATCTCGGGAGTTCTCGAGCAGTACTTC CASSPISGVLEQYF TRBV12-3/TRBV12-4 NA TRBJ2-7 NA
TGTGCCAGCCTACTACAGAACACTGAAGCTTTCTTT CASLLQNTEAFF TRBV28 NA TRBJ1-1 NA
TGCAGTGCTAGGGGGATAGGCCTTCTAAACGAGCAGTACTTC CSARGIGLLNEQYF TRBV20-1 NA TRBJ2-7 many
TGTGCCAGCAGTGTCTGGGGGGACACTGAAGCTTTCTTT CASSVWGDTEAFF TRBV25-1 NA TRBJ1-1 few
TGTGCCTGGAGTTCGGGACAGGGGGGAGATACGCAGTATTTT CAWSSGQGGDTQYF TRBV30 TRBD1 TRBJ2-3 many
TGTGCCAGCAGCTTAGTGGTCCTAGCGGGCCAAGAAGAGACCCAGTACTTC CASSLVVLAGQEETQYF TRBV11-2 TRBD2 TRBJ2-5 NA
TGCAGCGTTGCCGACAGGGCCTCAACTAATGAAAAACTGTTTTTT CSVADRASTNEKLFF TRBV29-1 TRBD1 TRBJ1-4 many
TGCAGCGTTGGTGGGACAGGAGTCTCCTACGAGCAGTACTTC CSVGGTGVSYEQYF TRBV29-1 TRBD1 TRBJ2-7 many
TGTGCCAGCAGTTTATACAGCTCTGGAAACACCATATATTTT CASSLYSSGNTIYF TRBV27 NA TRBJ1-3 many
TGTGCCAGCAGCTTAGACGGTAGCAATCTTTACGAGCAGTACTTC CASSLDGSNLYEQYF TRBV11-2 NA TRBJ2-7 many
TGCGCCAGCAGCTTACAGGGCGCCACTGAAGCTTTCTTT CASSLQGATEAFF TRBV5-1 NA TRBJ1-1 many
TGTGCCAGCAGCCAAATCAGCTTATCACCCTCTGGGGCCAACGTCCTGACTTTC CASSQISLSPSGANVLTF TRBV4-2 NA TRBJ2-6 many
TGTGCCAGCACCCGCGATACAGGGGCTGGAAACACCATATATTTT CASTRDTGAGNTIYF TRBV3-1 TRBD1 TRBJ1-3 many
TGTGCCAGCAGCCCGGACAGGAGTAACTATGGCTACACCTTC CASSPDRSNYGYTF TRBV7-2 TRBD1 TRBJ1-2 many
TGTGCCACCAGCAGACCCGGGACACAGTTTTACGAGCAGTACTTC CATSRPGTQFYEQYF TRBV15 NA TRBJ2-7 many
TGTGCCAGCAGCCGGACAGGGCCTTCACCCCTCCACTTT CASSRTGPSPLHF TRBV27 TRBD1 TRBJ1-6 many
TGCGCCAGCAGCTTGGGACTAGCGCAGTACGAGCAGTACTTC CASSLGLAQYEQYF TRBV5-1 TRBD2 TRBJ2-7 NA
TGTGCCAGCAGCCAATCGTGGAGCTCCTACAATGAGCAGTTCTTC CASSQSWSSYNEQFF TRBV14 NA TRBJ2-1 NA
TGCAGTGTTCCGGGACTAAGCTCCTACGAGCAGTACTTC CSVPGLSSYEQYF TRBV20-1 TRBD2 TRBJ2-7 few
TGTGCCAGCAGCCCCAGAGGTTCTACAATAGCCAAAAACATTCAGTACTTC CASSPRGSTIAKNIQYF TRBV9 NA TRBJ2-4 few
TGCAGTGCTAGAACCTTACACTTCCCCCTTAACTACGAGCAGTACTTC CSARTLHFPLNYEQYF TRBV20-1 NA TRBJ2-7 NA
TGTGCCAGCAGTGCCACAGGGCTTCGAGCTTTCTTT CASSATGLRAFF TRBV6-1 NA TRBJ1-1 many
TGCAGCGATCTCCCCTGGAGGGATGCCTACGAGCAGTACTTC CSDLPWRDAYEQYF TRBV29-1 NA TRBJ2-7 NA
TGCAGCGCCGGAGAAGATACGCAGTATTTT CSAGEDTQYF TRBV29-1 NA TRBJ2-3 many
TGTGCCAGCAGACATGGACAGTTCTACGAGCAGTACTTC CASRHGQFYEQYF TRBV11-2 NA TRBJ2-7 NA
TGCAGTGCTAATTACGATTGGTACCAAGAGACCCAGTACTTC CSANYDWYQETQYF TRBV20-1 NA TRBJ2-5 few
TGCGCCAGCAGCCAGGCCGAGGGGGCTGCTTACAATGAGCAGTTCTTC CASSQAEGAAYNEQFF TRBV4-1 TRBD1 TRBJ2-1 few
TGTGCCAGCAGCTCCCTGGGTTGGAATGAGCAGTTCTTC CASSSLGWNEQFF TRBV7-6 NA TRBJ2-1 once
TGCAGCGTTGGCGGGGGAACGGCCAATGAGCAGTTCTTC CSVGGGTANEQFF TRBV29-1 TRBD2 TRBJ2-1 few
TGTGCCAGCAGCTTCATGGTCGGGGGGAATGAGCAGTTCTTC CASSFMVGGNEQFF TRBV27 TRBD2 TRBJ2-1 few
TGTGCCAGCAGACCCCCCCGTCGGACAGGGGCGGACACCGGGGAGCTGTTTTTT CASRPPRRTGADTGELFF TRBV27 TRBD1 TRBJ2-2 many
TGCAGTGCTCCAACCGGGGACAGAGCCTACGAGCAGTACTTC CSAPTGDRAYEQYF TRBV20-1 TRBD1 TRBJ2-7 NA
TGTGCCACCAGTGCGGGTAGGGGCTACCCCCAAGAGACCCAGTACTTC CATSAGRGYPQETQYF TRBV24-1 NA TRBJ2-5 many
TGTGCCAGCAGCGAGTCCGGGACAAACACTGAAGCTTTCTTT CASSESGTNTEAFF TRBV9 NA TRBJ1-1 few
TGTGCCAGCAGCTCCGGGACAGCTTCTTTGAACACTGAAGCTTTCTTT CASSSGTASLNTEAFF TRBV5-4 TRBD1 TRBJ1-1 many
TGCAGCGTTGAGGGGGTATCGCGGGCCGAAGCTTTCTTT CSVEGVSRAEAFF TRBV29-1 NA TRBJ1-1 many
TGTGCCAGCAGCTTAGCCCTCCTAGCGGGCGCAGATACGCAGTATTTT CASSLALLAGADTQYF TRBV7-2 TRBD2 TRBJ2-3 many
TGTGCCAGCAGCCCCGTTATCGGGAGGGCCGTGAGCGAGCAGTACTTC CASSPVIGRAVSEQYF TRBV7-8 TRBD2 TRBJ2-7 few